These T cell receptor beta chains were read from a single sample in a study of blood T cells in healthy people across ages. One entry per CDR3 protein, called by TCRdb with MiXCR from the 5' RACE reads. In the table there are 750,000 to 1,000,000 distinct CDR3 sequences, 25% to 35% of which are singletons. This same sample was also part of a study on T cells of mothers and their children.

The sample was blood. These TCRs come from a woman aged 40 to 49 in good health. The CDR3 runs from the conserved cysteine through the conserved F or W. The D gene is left open where the match is weak. Rows give clone size only sometimes, using once, few, many, or a class for an expanded clone.

TRBV6-6	TRBJ2-7	TRBD1	few	CASSYPLTGGNEQYF	TGTGCCAGCAGTTACCCCTTAACAGGGGGCAATGAGCAGTACTTC
TRBV7-2	TRBJ2-3	TRBD2	-	CASSLVGGGAPDTQYF	TGTGCCAGCAGCTTAGTTGGCGGGGGGGCACCAGATACGCAGTATTTT
TRBV4-1	TRBJ1-2	TRBD1	-	CASSQFPGTGGSGYGYTF	TGCGCCAGCAGCCAATTCCCTGGGACAGGGGGAAGCGGCTATGGCTACACCTTC
TRBV2	TRBJ2-1	-	-	CASSAFSDNEQFF	TGTGCCAGCAGTGCGTTTAGCGACAATGAGCAGTTCTTC
TRBV19	TRBJ2-6	-	few	CASTQGSGANVLTF	TGTGCCAGTACTCAGGGTTCCGGGGCCAACGTCCTGACTTTC
TRBV6-6	TRBJ2-6	-	many	CASSYWSRQSGANVLTF	TGTGCCAGCAGTTACTGGTCAAGGCAATCAGGGGCCAACGTCCTGACTTTC
TRBV7-3	TRBJ2-1	TRBD2	many	CASALAGSYNEQFF	TGTGCCAGCGCCCTAGCGGGCTCCTACAATGAGCAGTTCTTC
TRBV7-9	TRBJ2-1	-	few	CASSPFMTGGGDEQFF	TGTGCCAGCAGCCCCTTTATGACTGGCGGGGGCGATGAGCAGTTCTTC
TRBV6-2/TRBV6-3	TRBJ2-7	TRBD2	-	CASSKLALTYEQYF	TGTGCCAGCAGTAAACTAGCGCTGACCTACGAGCAGTACTTC
TRBV20-1	TRBJ1-2	-	few	CSARGTDLRAYGYTF	TGCAGTGCTAGGGGAACAGACCTACGGGCCTATGGCTACACCTTC
TRBV28	TRBJ1-6	-	few	CAGSTAGEVNSPLHF	TGTGCCGGTAGTACGGCGGGGGAAGTGAATTCACCCCTCCACTTT
TRBV12-3/TRBV12-4	TRBJ1-5	-	many	CASSLTDSNQPQHF	TGTGCCAGCAGTCTGACGGATAGCAATCAGCCCCAGCATTTT
TRBV4-2	TRBJ2-7	-	many	CASSPLEGGKSSYEQYF	TGTGCCAGCAGCCCGCTTGAAGGGGGGAAGAGCTCCTACGAGCAGTACTTC
TRBV9	TRBJ1-4	-	-	CASSAGTENEKLFF	TGTGCCAGCAGCGCCGGGACGGAGAATGAAAAACTGTTTTTT
TRBV28	TRBJ2-7	TRBD1	once	CASAPGQVLYEQYF	TGTGCCAGCGCACCGGGACAGGTTCTGTACGAGCAGTACTTC
TRBV28	TRBJ2-7	-	few	CASSTRRAGVDYEQYF	TGTGCCAGCAGTACAAGAAGGGCAGGAGTCGACTACGAGCAGTACTTC
TRBV28	TRBJ2-6	-	many	CASRRGGSGANVLTF	TGTGCCAGCAGGCGAGGCGGCTCTGGGGCCAACGTCCTGACTTTC
TRBV12-5	TRBJ2-3	-	once	CASRPFNTDTQYF	TGTGCTAGTAGGCCTTTCAACACAGATACGCAGTATTTT
TRBV25-1	TRBJ2-1	TRBD2	-	CASSERGGYNEQFF	TGTGCCAGCAGTGAGCGGGGGGGCTACAATGAGCAGTTCTTC
TRBV4-2	TRBJ2-7	TRBD2	-	CASSQDKNSGGDSYEQYF	TGTGCCAGCAGTCAAGATAAAAATAGCGGGGGGGATTCCTACGAGCAGTACTTC
TRBV5-8	TRBJ2-3	-	-	CASSYRDPSTDTLYF	TGTGCCAGCAGCTACAGAGACCCAAGCACAGATACGCTGTATTTT
TRBV19	TRBJ1-5	TRBD1	-	CASSIQKGANQPQHF	TGTGCCAGTAGTATTCAGAAGGGGGCCAATCAGCCCCAGCATTTT
TRBV20-1	TRBJ1-2	TRBD1	few	CSAPGGRTKEGYTF	TGCAGTGCCCCAGGGGGCCGTACCAAAGAAGGCTACACCTTC
TRBV9	TRBJ2-3	TRBD2	few	CASSVASGGDTQYF	TGTGCCAGCAGCGTAGCTTCGGGGGGGGATACGCAGTATTTT
TRBV6-6	TRBJ1-5	TRBD1	-	CASSYPGQSSNQPQHF	TGTGCCAGCAGTTACCCGGGACAGAGTAGCAATCAGCCCCAGCATTTT
TRBV5-1	TRBJ2-3	TRBD2	many	CASSGQGLDSGGTQYF	TGCGCCAGCAGCGGCCAGGGACTAGATTCCGGTGGTACGCAGTATTTT
TRBV27	TRBJ2-3	-	many	CASSLSHTDTQYF	TGTGCCAGCAGTTTATCCCACACAGATACGCAGTATTTT
TRBV20-1	TRBJ1-2	TRBD1	-	CSARDPGQGSYGYTF	TGCAGTGCTAGAGACCCAGGACAGGGGTCCTATGGCTACACCTTC
TRBV6-2/TRBV6-3	TRBJ2-7	TRBD1	few	CASSRDREDEQYF	TGTGCCAGCAGTCGGGACAGGGAGGACGAGCAGTACTTC
TRBV25-1	TRBJ2-5	-	-	CASLSGRETQYF	TGTGCCAGTCTCAGTGGGAGAGAGACCCAGTACTTC
TRBV27	TRBJ2-1	TRBD1	few	CASSYNRGLYNEQFF	TGTGCCAGCAGTTACAACAGGGGGCTTTACAATGAGCAGTTCTTC
TRBV5-1	TRBJ1-1	-	-	CASSRGQRGWDTEAFF	TGCGCCAGCAGCCGGGGTCAACGGGGCTGGGACACTGAAGCTTTCTTT
TRBV20-1	TRBJ2-5	-	many	CSALGETQYF	TGCAGTGCTCTTGGGGAGACCCAGTACTTC
TRBV5-6	TRBJ2-5	-	many	CASSATGTQYF	TGTGCCAGCAGCGCGACGGGGACCCAGTACTTC
TRBV6-2/TRBV6-3	TRBJ2-7	TRBD1	-	CASSYEGQPYSEQYF	TGTGCCAGCAGTTACGAGGGACAGCCATACAGTGAGCAGTACTTC
TRBV12-3/TRBV12-4	TRBJ2-1	TRBD2	many	CASSPLRGSGGLLFNNEQFF	TGTGCCAGCAGTCCACTCCGGGGTAGCGGGGGGCTCCTCTTCAACAATGAGCAGTTCTTC
TRBV6-5	TRBJ2-7	-	-	CASTRTSGPYEQYF	TGTGCCAGCACTCGGACGTCGGGACCCTACGAGCAGTACTTC
TRBV7-3	TRBJ2-3	-	-	CASSPGGLGDTQYF	TGTGCCAGCAGTCCAGGGGGGCTGGGAGATACGCAGTATTTT
TRBV4-2	TRBJ1-6	-	-	CASSQDLGYNSPLHF	TGTGCCAGCAGCCAAGATTTGGGCTATAATTCACCCCTCCACTTT
TRBV29-1	TRBJ2-5	TRBD2	many	CSVGRPAGDQETQYF	TGCAGCGTTGGGAGACCAGCGGGGGACCAGGAGACCCAGTACTTC
TRBV7-2	TRBJ1-1	-	-	CAHREDMNTEAFF	TGTGCTCACAGAGAGGATATGAACACTGAAGCTTTCTTT
TRBV29-1	TRBJ2-4	-	many	CSVEGTGPFAKNIQYF	TGCAGCGTTGAAGGGACGGGGCCGTTTGCCAAAAACATTCAGTACTTC
TRBV3-1	TRBJ1-5	TRBD1	-	CVSSQDGTGGQPQHF	TGTGTCAGCAGCCAGGACGGGACAGGAGGTCAGCCCCAGCATTTT
TRBV10-3	TRBJ1-5	-	-	CAISLVGDQPQHF	TGTGCCATCAGTTTGGTAGGGGACCAGCCCCAGCATTTT
TRBV9	TRBJ1-2	-	once	CASSVGGTENYGYTF	TGTGCCAGCAGCGTAGGCGGGACCGAGAACTATGGCTACACCTTC
TRBV28	TRBJ1-3	-	-	CASSLNLGRFYSGNTIYF	TGTGCCAGCAGTTTAAATTTGGGACGGTTTTACTCTGGAAACACCATATATTTT